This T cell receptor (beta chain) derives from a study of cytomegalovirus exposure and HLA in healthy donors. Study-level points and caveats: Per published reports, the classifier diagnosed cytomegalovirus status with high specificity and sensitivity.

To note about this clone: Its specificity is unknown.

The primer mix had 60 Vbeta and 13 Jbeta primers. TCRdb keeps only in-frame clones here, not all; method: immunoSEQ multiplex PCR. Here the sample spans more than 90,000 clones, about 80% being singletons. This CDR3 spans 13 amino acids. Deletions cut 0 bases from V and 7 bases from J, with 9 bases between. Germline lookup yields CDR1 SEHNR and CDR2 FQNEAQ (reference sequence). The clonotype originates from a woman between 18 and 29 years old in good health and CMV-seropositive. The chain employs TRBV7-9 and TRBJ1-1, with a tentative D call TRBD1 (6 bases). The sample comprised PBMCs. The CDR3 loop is CASSLAGAGEAFF. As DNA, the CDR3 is TGTGCCAGCAGCTTAGCGGGGGCGGGTGAAGCTTTCTTT.